Sequencing of this T cell receptor (beta chain) was carried out in a study of T cell responses to AZD1222 COVID-19 vaccine. Whole-study context: Pooled samples include second doses given at about 4 or 12 weeks. Broader study findings: The repertoires were collected only after the peak T cell response. Baseline antibody screening turned up just a handful of seropositive AZD1222 recipients.

CDR3 length equals 15 residues. The V gene's germline CDR1 is SGHRS and CDR2 YFSETQ. Trimming cost V 1 base and J 0 bases, with 8 bases left between them. Regarding this clone: Its matching antigen is unknown.

Profiled with immunoSEQ multiplex PCR; TCRdb holds only in-frame clones, not every one. The sample shows under 200,000 clones, 90% of them seen only once. The receptor comes from an adult in good health. The sample consisted of peripheral blood, taken on day 0 of AZD1222 vaccination. V gene TRBV5-1 combines with J gene TRBJ1-3, with no clear D. The CDR3 spells CASSLYSLSGNTIYF. CDR3 nucleotides: TGCGCCAGCAGCTTGTACAGCCTCTCTGGAAACACCATATATTTT.